This T cell receptor (beta chain) was sequenced in a study of post-analysis software for immune sequencing data. Study-wide results and caveats: Patients used about five TRBV segments, including TRBV5-6, TRBV5-1 and TRBV20-1, more often than controls.

This clonotype was observed a handful of times. The antigen is undetermined. Between the trimmed V and J ends, which lost 0 bases and 3 bases, there was a span of 12 bases. The germline CDR1 and CDR2 sequences are DFQATT and SNEGSKA (reference sequence). The CDR3 loop spans 14 amino acids. Every TCR beta cDNA library bore unique molecular identifiers. From the PCR reads, TCRdb called clonotypes with MiXCR, one entry per CDR3 protein. The repertoire holds 650,000 to 850,000 distinct CDR3 sequences, with 35% to 55% as singletons. This chain joins TRBV20-1 and TRBJ2-7; maybe TRBD2 (6 bases). This TCR came from a girl aged 10 to 17 with multiple sclerosis. The specimen was blood. This chain's CDR3 is CSARDPGRGYEQYF. The CDR3, as DNA: TGCAGTGCTAGAGATCCCGGGAGAGGCTACGAGCAGTACTTC.